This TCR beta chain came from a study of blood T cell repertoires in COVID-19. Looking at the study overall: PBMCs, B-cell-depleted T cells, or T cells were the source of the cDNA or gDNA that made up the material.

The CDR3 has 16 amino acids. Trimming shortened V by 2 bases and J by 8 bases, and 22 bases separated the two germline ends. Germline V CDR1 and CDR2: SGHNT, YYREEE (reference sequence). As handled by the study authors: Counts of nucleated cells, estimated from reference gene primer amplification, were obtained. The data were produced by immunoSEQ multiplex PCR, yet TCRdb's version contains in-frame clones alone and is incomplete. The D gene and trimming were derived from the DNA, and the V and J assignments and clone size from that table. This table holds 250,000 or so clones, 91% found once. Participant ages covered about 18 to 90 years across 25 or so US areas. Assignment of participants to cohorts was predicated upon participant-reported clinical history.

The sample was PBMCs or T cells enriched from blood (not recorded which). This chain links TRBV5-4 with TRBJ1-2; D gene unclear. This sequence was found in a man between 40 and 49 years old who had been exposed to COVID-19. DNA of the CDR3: TGTGCCAGCAGCTTCGGGGAGGCCAGGTCCTATGTCGGCTACACCTTC. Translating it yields CASSFGEARSYVGYTF.